Sequencing of this T cell receptor (beta chain) was carried out in a study of T cell changes during pregnancy in multiple sclerosis. CDR1 and CDR2 (germline): MNHEY, SMNVEV (reference sequence). V lost 5 bases and J 0 bases, leaving 11 bases between the germline ends. The CDR3 covers 15 residues. Sequencing was performed with immunoSEQ multiplex PCR; in TCRdb, only in-frame clones are kept and a portion is missing. The data show fewer than 140,000 clones, about nine tenths seen once. This chain connects TRBV27 to TRBJ2-1, with D maybe TRBD2 (6 bases). The clonotype originates from a female donor with multiple sclerosis, enrolled in a pregnancy study. The material was peripheral blood, obtained after pregnancy. The CDR3 DNA reads as TGTGCCAGCAGTCCGGACGGGAGCTCCTACAATGAGCAGTTCTTC. Protein product: CASSPDGSSYNEQFF.